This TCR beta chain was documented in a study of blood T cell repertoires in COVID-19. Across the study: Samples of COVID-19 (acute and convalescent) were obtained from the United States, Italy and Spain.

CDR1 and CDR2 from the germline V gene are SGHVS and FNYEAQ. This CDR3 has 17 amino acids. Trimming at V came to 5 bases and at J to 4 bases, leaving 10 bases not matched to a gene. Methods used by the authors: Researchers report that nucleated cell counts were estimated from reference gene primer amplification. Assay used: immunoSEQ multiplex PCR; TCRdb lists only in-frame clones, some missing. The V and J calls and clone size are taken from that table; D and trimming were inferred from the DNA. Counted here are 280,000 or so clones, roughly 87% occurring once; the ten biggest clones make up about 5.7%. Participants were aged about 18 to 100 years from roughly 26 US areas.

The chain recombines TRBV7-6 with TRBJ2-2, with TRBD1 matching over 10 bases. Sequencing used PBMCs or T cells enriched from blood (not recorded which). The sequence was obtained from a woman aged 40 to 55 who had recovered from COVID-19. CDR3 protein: CASSAPRGDRGTGELFF. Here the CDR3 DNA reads TGTGCCAGCAGCGCTCCACGGGGGGACAGGGGCACCGGGGAGCTGTTTTTT.